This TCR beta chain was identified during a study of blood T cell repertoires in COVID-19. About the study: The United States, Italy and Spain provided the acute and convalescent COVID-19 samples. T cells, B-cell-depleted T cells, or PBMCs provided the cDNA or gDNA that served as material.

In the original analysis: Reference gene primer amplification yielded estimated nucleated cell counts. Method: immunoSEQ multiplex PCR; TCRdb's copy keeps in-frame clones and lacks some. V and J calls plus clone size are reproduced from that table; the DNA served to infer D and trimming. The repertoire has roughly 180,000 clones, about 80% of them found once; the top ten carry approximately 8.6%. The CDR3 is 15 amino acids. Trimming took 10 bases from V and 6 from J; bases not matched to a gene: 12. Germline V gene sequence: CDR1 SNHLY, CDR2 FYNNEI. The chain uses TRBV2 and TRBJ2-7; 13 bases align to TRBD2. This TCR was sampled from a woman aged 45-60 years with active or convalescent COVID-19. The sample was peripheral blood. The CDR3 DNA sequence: TGTGCCACCAAGGCCCAAGGACTAGCGGGAGCCGAGCAGTACTTC. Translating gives CATKAQGLAGAEQYF.